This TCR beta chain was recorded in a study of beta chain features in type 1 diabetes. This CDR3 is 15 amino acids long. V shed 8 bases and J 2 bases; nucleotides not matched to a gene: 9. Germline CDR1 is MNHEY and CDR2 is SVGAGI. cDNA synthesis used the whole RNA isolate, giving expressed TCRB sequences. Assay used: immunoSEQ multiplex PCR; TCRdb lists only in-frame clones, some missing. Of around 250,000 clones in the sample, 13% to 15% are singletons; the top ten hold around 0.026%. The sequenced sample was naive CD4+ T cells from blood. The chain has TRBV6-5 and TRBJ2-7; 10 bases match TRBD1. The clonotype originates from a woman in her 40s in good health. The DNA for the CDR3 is TGTGCCAGCTACGAAGGACAGGGGGTGGCCTACGAGCAGTACTTC. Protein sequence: CASYEGQGVAYEQYF.